Below, 28 T cell receptor beta chains from the same sample are listed, as sequenced in a study of Graves' ophthalmopathy and Graves' hyperthyroidism. Transcripts of RNA were the source for amplifying TCR beta CDR3 regions. RT-PCR was first run with HTBI primers, then multiplex PCR in a second round. TCRdb called the multiplex PCR reads again in MiXCR, with one record for every CDR3 protein. The sample shows some 240,000 distinct CDR3 sequences, around 50% of them seen only once. Sample: peripheral blood. These receptors originate from an adult man with Graves' ophthalmopathy.

There are a few counts of this clonotype. The chain uses TRBV10-3 and TRBJ1-1; 8 bases are shared with TRBD1. The germline V gene has CDR1 ENHRY and CDR2 SYGVKD. The CDR3 is made up of 15 amino acids. V lost 9 bases, J lost 5 bases, and 14 bases stayed unmatched. The CDR3 loop is CAISHGRGQRTEAFF. CDR3 in DNA: TGTGCCATTAGTCATGGCAGGGGGCAGAGGACTGAAGCTTTCTTT.

On this clonotype itself: Just one base apart from a much larger clone, this may be a read error. The chain uses TRBV10-3 and TRBJ2-7; D is ambiguous. The CDR3 consists of 12 residues. The V end lost 4 bases, the J end lost 3 bases, and 7 bases lay between the germline ends. The germline gives CDR1 ENHRY, CDR2 SYGVKD. This CDR3 reads CAISGLDYEQYF. The CDR3 coding sequence is TGTGCCATCAGTGGTCTGGACTACGAGCAGTACTTC.

This clonotype was counted between two and nine times. The CDR3 DNA follows: TGTGCCAGCAGCTTAAGCTACGTGCTGAATAGCAATCAGCCCCAGCATTTT. It yields the protein CASSLSYVLNSNQPQHF. The gene calls are TRBV7-2 and TRBJ1-5; no clear D gene. With 2 bases removed from V and 0 bases from J, the gap between germline ends came to 14 bases. Germline V gene lookup returns CDR1 SGHTA and CDR2 FQGNSA. This CDR3 spans 17 amino acids.

The rearrangement links TRBV19 to TRBJ1-2; 9 nucleotides match TRBD1. The CDR3 runs to 16 residues. With 5 bases clipped from V and 5 bases from J, the junction kept 12 bases outside the gene matches. The germline gives CDR1 LNHDA, CDR2 SQIVND (reference sequence). In DNA form, the CDR3 reads TGTGCCAGTAGTCTCCAACAGGGGGCCGTGGGGTATGGCTACACCTTC. Residues: CASSLQQGAVGYGYTF.

The CDR3, as DNA: TGTGCCAGCTCCTCAGGGGCCCCTAGCTCCTACGAGCAGTACTTC. Residues: CASSSGAPSSYEQYF. The V gene is TRBV9, the J gene TRBJ2-7; a weak D match, TRBD1 (6 bases). Between the trimmed V and J ends, which lost 7 bases and 0 bases, there was a span of 17 bases. This CDR3 spans 15 amino acids. Germline values: CDR1 SGDLS, CDR2 YYNGEE. The whole variable domain, filled in from reference TRBV9 and TRBJ2-7, reads DSGVTQTPKHLITATGQRVTLRCSPRSGDLSVYWYQQSLDQGLQFLIQYYNGEERAKGNILERFSAQQFPDLHSELNLSSLELGDSALYFCASSSGAPSSYEQYFGPGTRLTVT.

V is TRBV18 and J is TRBJ2-5, with TRBD2 identical over 9 bases. This CDR3 region has 17 residues. The V and J ends lost 1 base and 0 bases, in that order; junction bases with no gene match: 6. Germline assignment: CDR1 KGHSH and CDR2 LQKENI. This CDR3 reads CASSPRFSGSYQETQYF. The CDR3 DNA reads TGTGCCAGCTCACCACGATTTAGCGGGAGCTACCAAGAGACCCAGTACTTC.

The chain carries TRBV12-3 or TRBV12-4 and TRBJ2-6; 9 bases match TRBD1. The junction had 7 bases not matched to a gene; V was cut back by 6 bases and J by 1 base. This CDR3 is built from 17 residues. This chain's CDR3 is CASRPGQGSSGANVLTF. The CDR3 bases are TGTGCCAGCAGGCCGGGACAGGGATCTTCTGGGGCCAACGTCCTGACTTTC.

This clonotype was detected many times. For the CDR3, the DNA is TGCAGCGTGGGGACAGGGGGCGCCTTCGGAGAGCAGTACTTC. The encoded protein is CSVGTGGAFGEQYF. The V gene is TRBV29-1, the J gene TRBJ2-7; TRBD1 aligns across 12 bases. CDR1 is SQVTM and CDR2 is ANQGSEA in the germline V gene. Trimming at V came to 6 bases and at J to 7 bases, leaving 10 bases not matched to a gene. This CDR3 has 14 residues.

The chain combines TRBV7-2 with TRBJ1-5; 9 bases are a match to TRBD1. CDR3 length: 15 amino acids. Germline trimming cut 1 base from V and 6 bases from J; bases unmatched to any gene: 4. The germline CDR1 and CDR2 sequences are SGHTA and FQGNSA. CDR3 coding DNA: TGTGCCAGCAGCTTAGACGGGACAGGGTTTCAGCCCCAGCATTTT. Translating gives CASSLDGTGFQPQHF. The full variable domain, completed using reference TRBV7-2 and TRBJ1-5, is GAGVSQSPSNKVTEKGKDVELRCDPISGHTALYWYRQSLGQGLEFLIYFQGNSAPDKSGLPSDRFSAERTGGSVSTLTIQRTQQEDSAVYLCASSLDGTGFQPQHFGDGTRLSIL.

This clonotype was seen many times. The chain joins TRBV29-1 to TRBJ2-5, with D unclear. The CDR3 is made up of 12 amino acids. The germline V and J ends were trimmed by 5 bases and 7 bases, with 14 bases remaining between them. The germline gives CDR1 SQVTM, CDR2 ANQGSEA. The CDR3 nucleotides are TGCAGCGTTCCGAAGGCGGTAGGGACCCAGTACTTC. Encoded protein: CSVPKAVGTQYF.

This clonotype was detected ten times or more. The chain is built from TRBV15 and TRBJ1-5, with D perhaps TRBD1 (5 bases). Germline CDR1 reads LNHNV; CDR2 reads YYDKDF (reference sequence). Trimming stripped 0 bases from V and 2 bases from J, with 14 bases between. The CDR3 extends over 17 amino acids. The CDR3 loop is CATSRDPVGQGNQPQHF. The CDR3, as DNA: TGTGCCACCAGCAGAGACCCGGTGGGGCAGGGCAATCAGCCCCAGCATTTT. Drawing the rest from reference TRBV15 and TRBJ1-5, the complete variable domain is DAMVIQNPRYQVTQFGKPVTLSCSQTLNHNVMYWYQQKSSQAPKLLFHYYDKDFNNEADTPDNFQSRRPNTSFCFLDIRSPGLGDTAMYLCATSRDPVGQGNQPQHFGDGTRLSIL.

The chain recombines TRBV9 with TRBJ1-1, with a possible D match to TRBD1 (6 bases). The germline gives CDR1 SGDLS, CDR2 YYNGEE. The CDR3 loop spans 14 amino acids. Trimming took 4 bases from V and 1 from J, leaving 11 bases between them. In DNA form, the CDR3 reads TGTGCCAGCAGCCCGCGGACAGCGAACACTGAAGCTTTCTTT. Translating it yields CASSPRTANTEAFF. Full variable domain (remainder filled in from reference TRBV9 and TRBJ1-1): DSGVTQTPKHLITATGQRVTLRCSPRSGDLSVYWYQQSLDQGLQFLIQYYNGEERAKGNILERFSAQQFPDLHSELNLSSLELGDSALYFCASSPRTANTEAFFGQGTRLTVV.

The V and J genes are TRBV9 and TRBJ1-4; D is uncertain. Germline CDR1 and CDR2: SGDLS and YYNGEE. This CDR3 is built from 14 residues. The V end was cut by 3 bases, the J end by 3 bases, with 9 bases between. The CDR3 DNA reads as TGTGCCAGCAGCGCGGGGAAGCCTAATGAAAAACTGTTTTTT. Its translation is CASSAGKPNEKLFF.

This clonotype was recorded at least ten times. The chain couples TRBV7-2 to TRBJ2-7, with D tentatively TRBD2 (6 bases). Between the trimmed V and J ends, which lost 3 bases and 2 bases, there was a span of 11 bases. Germline loops: CDR1 SGHTA, CDR2 FQGNSA. This CDR3 has 14 residues. The CDR3 is CASSLSRGPYEQYF. In DNA form, the CDR3 reads TGTGCCAGCAGCTTGTCGCGGGGTCCCTACGAGCAGTACTTC.

This chain uses TRBV2 with TRBJ1-1; unclear D gene. The CDR3 length is 10 residues. CDR1 and CDR2 from the germline V gene are SNHLY and FYNNEI. V was pared by 6 bases and J by 5 bases, with 4 bases between. The CDR3: CASSWTEAFF. The CDR3 DNA sequence: TGTGCCAGCAGCTGGACTGAAGCTTTCTTT.

The genes are TRBV7-2 and TRBJ1-1; 9 nucleotides match TRBD1. Per germline, CDR1 SGHTA and CDR2 FQGNSA. The CDR3 extends over 14 amino acids. The junction had 1 base not matched to a gene; V was cut back by 1 base and J by 4 bases. The CDR3 region is CASSLVQGATEAFF. DNA for the CDR3: TGTGCCAGCAGCTTAGTACAGGGGGCCACTGAAGCTTTCTTT.

V and J are TRBV9 and TRBJ1-1, with 7 bases matching TRBD1. Germline V gene lookup returns CDR1 SGDLS and CDR2 YYNGEE. The CDR3 runs to 14 residues. The V gene end was trimmed by 2 bases and the J gene end by 4 bases; junction bases not matched to a gene: 5. The CDR3 sequence is CASSVKAGGTEAFF. The DNA of the CDR3 is TGTGCCAGCAGCGTTAAGGCAGGGGGCACTGAAGCTTTCTTT.

CDR3 sequence: CATTRGTYEQYF. The CDR3, as DNA: TGTGCCACCACTCGGGGAACCTACGAGCAGTACTTC. V and J are TRBV10-3 and TRBJ2-7; the D gene is possibly TRBD2 (5 bases). V shed 10 bases and J shed 2 bases, with 12 bases lying between them. The CDR3 runs 12 residues. The germline V gene encodes CDR1 ENHRY and CDR2 SYGVKD.

To note about this clonotype: The junction departs from the called germline gene at one end, perhaps through a read error. This rearrangement joins TRBV19 to TRBJ1-2; tentative D call: TRBD1 (6 bases). The V gene's germline CDR1 is LNHDA and CDR2 SQIVND (reference sequence). The CDR3 runs 11 residues. The DNA of the CDR3 is TGTGCCAGTAGTACCTTTCAGGGGAACGCCTTC. It specifies CASSTFQGNAF.

V usage is TRBV10-1 and J usage is TRBJ1-1; D is unclear. Germline CDR1 is WNHNN and CDR2 is SYGVQD (reference sequence). The CDR3 extends over 14 amino acids. The V end was cut by 3 bases, the J end by 1 base, with 9 bases between. This CDR3 reads CASSEGLGNTEAFF. CDR3 coding DNA: TGCGCCAGCAGTGAAGGCTTGGGGAACACTGAAGCTTTCTTT.

This clonotype has only a few counts. A much larger clone lies one base from this, so it may be a read error. The genes are TRBV10-3 and TRBJ1-1; D is unclear. Per the germline V gene, CDR1 is ENHRY and CDR2 is SYGVKD. V lost 2 bases and J lost 3, with 1 base in between. The CDR3 spans 11 residues. CDR3 region: CAISEDTEAFF. The CDR3 DNA reads as TGTGCCATCAGTGAGGACACTGAAGCTTTCTTT.

The chain has TRBV7-3 and TRBJ1-2; perhaps TRBD1 as D (5 bases). CDR1 and CDR2 from the germline V gene are SGHTA and FQGTGA. The V end was cut by 3 bases, the J end by 2 bases, with 10 bases between. This CDR3 has 14 amino acids. CDR3 sequence reads: CASSFSPGNYGYTF. The DNA of the CDR3 is TGTGCCAGCAGCTTTTCTCCAGGGAACTATGGCTACACCTTC.

This clonotype was counted between two and nine times. The chain couples TRBV5-1 to TRBJ1-6, with D perhaps TRBD1 (6 bases). The CDR3 has 14 amino acids. The germline gives CDR1 SGHRS, CDR2 YFSETQ. V lost 4 bases, J lost 7 bases, and 12 bases lay in between. The CDR3 nucleotides are TGCGCCAGCAGCCTAGGGGGGTTAAATTCACCCCTCCACTTT. It encodes CASSLGGLNSPLHF.

The chain uses TRBV7-9 and TRBJ1-2; D might be TRBD1 (5 bases). The CDR3 has 11 amino acids. Trimming shortened V by 10 bases and J by 2 bases, and 8 bases separated the two germline ends. Germline V gene lookup returns CDR1 SEHNR and CDR2 FQNEAQ (reference sequence). The CDR3 DNA is TGTGCCATTGCAGGGAACTATGGCTACACCTTC. Encoded protein: CAIAGNYGYTF.

This chain uses TRBV6-5 with TRBJ1-2; the match to TRBD1 covers 10 bases. CDR1 is MNHEY and CDR2 is SVGAGI in the germline V gene. This CDR3 is built from 17 residues. The V and J ends lost 4 bases and 4 bases, in that order; junction bases with no gene match: 12. The CDR3 loop is CASSSSHRTGGGYGYTF. Written as DNA, the CDR3 is TGTGCCAGCAGTTCCTCACACCGGACAGGGGGAGGCTATGGCTACACCTTC.

V and J are TRBV10-3 and TRBJ2-7; D is perhaps TRBD2 (5 bases). Germline V lookup: CDR1 ENHRY, CDR2 SYGVKD. V lost 4 bases and J 7 bases, leaving 8 bases between the germline ends. This CDR3 is built from 11 residues. CDR3 DNA sequence: TGTGCCATCAGTGGGACTGAAGAGCAGTACTTC. This sequence encodes CAISGTEEQYF.

This clonotype occurred a few times. This chain uses TRBV25-1 with TRBJ2-7; 7 bases line up with TRBD2. CDR1 and CDR2 (germline): MGHDK, SYGVNS. The CDR3 extends over 13 amino acids. Trimming at V came to 2 bases and at J to 5 bases, leaving 3 bases not matched to a gene. CDR3 region: CASSELGGDEQYF. In DNA, the CDR3 is TGTGCCAGCAGTGAACTTGGGGGGGACGAGCAGTACTTC.

The rearrangement joins TRBV15 to TRBJ1-5, with 7 bases fitting TRBD1. The V and J ends lost 4 bases and 0 bases, in that order; junction bases with no gene match: 9. From germline, CDR1 is LNHNV and CDR2 YYDKDF (reference sequence). This CDR3 is built from 17 residues. The CDR3 coding sequence is TGTGCCACCAGCACTGAAGGGACAGCCTATAGCAATCAGCCCCAGCATTTT. Translated, it gives CATSTEGTAYSNQPQHF.